A single sample is the source of the 26 T cell receptor beta chains below, sequenced in a study of blood T cell repertoires in COVID-19. Only in-frame clones appear in the TCRdb table, and some are missing; sequencing was by immunoSEQ multiplex PCR. The profile shows approximately 360,000 clones, 87% of them singletons. Source material: PBMCs or T cells enriched from blood (not recorded which). These receptors all come from a man aged 40-49 years in a cohort exposed to, infected with or recovered from COVID-19 (not recorded which).

The chain carries TRBV7-2 and TRBJ2-5, with 7 positions matching TRBD2. The CDR3 is 15 residues long. V lost 1 base to trimming and J lost 3 bases; unmatched junction nucleotides: 5. Germline CDR1 and CDR2: SGHTA and FQGNSA. CDR3 nucleotides: TGTGCCAGCAGCTTAGGTTCGGGGGGAGAAGAGACCCAGTACTTC. Amino acid sequence: CASSLGSGGEETQYF.

The chain recombines TRBV9 with TRBJ2-2; 9 bases map to TRBD2. The CDR3 totals 15 residues. The germline CDR1 and CDR2 sequences are SGDLS and YYNGEE. Trimming took 2 bases from V and 5 from J; bases not matched to a gene: 4. CDR3 residues: CASSVLAGRTGELFF. In DNA, the CDR3 is TGTGCCAGCAGCGTTCTAGCGGGACGGACCGGGGAGCTGTTTTTT.

The J gene is TRBJ1-2, the V gene TRBV29-1; D call uncertain. The CDR3 sequence is 13 residues long. V was clipped by 6 bases and J by 2 bases, with 13 bases between them. Per germline, CDR1 SQVTM and CDR2 ANQGSEA. The CDR3 DNA reads as TGCAGCGTGACGGGAGCCTTGAACTATGGCTACACCTTC. This gives the protein CSVTGALNYGYTF.

The chain uses TRBV11-2 and TRBJ2-7; D is undetermined. The V gene's germline CDR1 is SGHAT and CDR2 FQNNGV. Trimming cost V 1 base and J 4 bases, with 11 bases left between them. This CDR3 is 14 amino acids long. The CDR3 nucleotides read TGTGCCAGCAGCTTAGCGGTAACCACTTACGAGCAGTACTTC. It specifies CASSLAVTTYEQYF.

This clone is a singleton in its sample. V usage is TRBV5-4 and J usage is TRBJ2-2; 9 bases are shared with TRBD2. This CDR3 has 15 amino acids. V trimming: 4 bases; J trimming: 6 bases; junction bases outside the gene matches: 7. The V gene's germline CDR1 is SGHNT and CDR2 YYREEE (reference sequence). CDR3 DNA sequence: TGTGCCAGCAGCGGGCGGGAGGGCTTGGCCGGGGAGCTGTTTTTT. It yields the protein CASSGREGLAGELFF.

A word on this clone: Other DNA sequences in the sample encode the same CDR3. The chain carries TRBV28 and TRBJ1-2; D is unresolved. This CDR3 contains 12 residues. Deletions cut 2 bases from V and 2 bases from J, with 3 bases between. Germline V lookup: CDR1 MDHEN, CDR2 SYDVKM. The CDR3 bases are TGTGCCAGCAGTTTACAGAACTATGGCTACACCTTC. The encoded protein is CASSLQNYGYTF.

J is TRBJ2-7 and V is TRBV3-1 (or the pseudogene TRBV3-2); no firm D call. The CDR3 sequence is 14 residues long. Germline loops: CDR1 LGHDT, CDR2 YNNKEL (reference sequence). V was cut by 4 bases and J by 0 bases, with 10 bases left in between. The CDR3 DNA reads TGTGCCAGCAGCCCTCGGGTAACCTCCTACGAGCAGTACTTC. Amino acids: CASSPRVTSYEQYF.

Only one count was recorded for this clone. V gene TRBV6-1 combines with J gene TRBJ2-7, with TRBD2 matching over 7 bases. With 0 bases clipped from V and 5 bases from J, the junction kept 10 bases outside the gene matches. The germline V gene has CDR1 MNHNS and CDR2 SASEGT. This CDR3 region has 16 residues. This CDR3 is CASSEATATSFNEQYF. CDR3 DNA sequence: TGTGCCAGCAGTGAAGCGACCGCGACTAGCTTCAACGAGCAGTACTTC.

CDR3 loop: CASSPLDSPYEQYF. The CDR3 DNA sequence: TGTGCCAGCAGTCCCCTAGACAGTCCCTACGAGCAGTACTTC. The chain recombines TRBV28 with TRBJ2-7; TRBD1 is a possible D gene (5 bases). In germline, CDR1 is MDHEN, CDR2 SYDVKM. CDR3 size: 14 residues. V was cut by 5 bases and J by 2 bases, with 13 bases left in between. The whole variable domain, remainder taken from reference TRBV28 and TRBJ2-7, is DVKVTQSSRYLVKRTGEKVFLECVQDMDHENMFWYRQDPGLGLRLIYFSYDVKMKEKGDIPEGYSVSREKKERFSLILESASTNQTSMYLCASSPLDSPYEQYFGPGTRLTVT.

The chain couples TRBV7-8 to TRBJ2-2; D is perhaps TRBD2 (6 bases). CDR1 is SGHVS, CDR2 FQNEAQ, per germline. This CDR3 has 13 amino acids. The CDR3 DNA is TGTGCAGATGGGCGGGGAAGGGGCGGGGAGCTGTTTTTT. The encoded protein is CADGRGRGGELFF. Supplemented by reference TRBV7-8 and TRBJ2-2, the full variable domain reads GAGVSQSPRYKVAKRGQDVALRCDPISGHVSLFWYQQALGQGPEFLTYFQNEAQLDKSGLPSDRFFAERPEGSVSTLKIQRTQQEDSAVYLCADGRGRGGELFFGEGSRLTVL.

The rearrangement links TRBV9 to TRBJ2-2; D might be TRBD1 (5 bases). Germline loops: CDR1 SGDLS, CDR2 YYNGEE. Trimming cost V 3 bases and J 0 bases, with 9 bases left between them. This CDR3 comprises 15 residues. This CDR3 reads CASSEGWANTGELFF. The CDR3 coding sequence is TGTGCCAGCAGCGAGGGGTGGGCGAACACCGGGGAGCTGTTTTTT.

The J gene is TRBJ2-7, the V gene TRBV5-1; 9 bases match TRBD2. This CDR3 is 12 amino acids long. J lost 11 bases, V lost 4 bases, and 7 bases had no gene match. Germline V lookup: CDR1 SGHRS, CDR2 YFSETQ. CDR3 sequence reads: CASSPGLALKYF. CDR3 coding DNA: TGCGCCAGCAGCCCCGGACTAGCGTTGAAGTACTTC.

The chain uses TRBV7-9 and TRBJ2-7, with 8 bases identical to TRBD1. Germline V gene lookup returns CDR1 SEHNR and CDR2 FQNEAQ (reference sequence). The CDR3 loop spans 15 amino acids. V was clipped by 5 bases and J by 5 bases; unmatched bases: 11. The CDR3 spells CASSTWTGNFDEQYF. The DNA of the CDR3 is TGTGCCAGCAGCACCTGGACAGGGAATTTCGACGAGCAGTACTTC.

J is TRBJ1-2 and V is TRBV19; TRBD1 agrees at 10 bases. Trimming cost V 6 bases and J 4 bases; bases outside gene matches: 8. The CDR3 spans 15 residues. Germline lookup yields CDR1 LNHDA and CDR2 SQIVND (reference sequence). The CDR3 reads CASRYSTGGGYGYTF. CDR3 in DNA: TGTGCCAGTAGATATTCGACAGGGGGCGGCTATGGCTACACCTTC.

The chain combines TRBV7-8 with TRBJ1-5; TRBD1 agrees at 9 bases. The V segment lost 3 bases and the J segment 7 bases; nucleotides outside the gene matches: 7. Germline assignment: CDR1 SGHVS and CDR2 FQNEAQ. The CDR3 totals 15 residues. CDR3: CASSLRGQGSQPQHF. CDR3 sequence (DNA): TGTGCCAGCAGCTTGCGGGGACAGGGAAGCCAGCCCCAGCATTTT.

The V call is TRBV18, the J call TRBJ2-1; 14 nucleotides align to TRBD2. V lost 3 bases and J lost 6; bases outside the gene matches: 7. This CDR3 is 17 amino acids long. CDR1 KGHSH and CDR2 LQKENI come from the germline V gene. In DNA, the CDR3 is TGTGCCAGCTCACCGGGACTAGCGGGAGCAACGGGCAATGAGCAGTTCTTC. Translating gives CASSPGLAGATGNEQFF.

The V gene is TRBV7-2, the J gene TRBJ1-2; D is unresolved. Between the trimmed V and J ends, which lost 1 base and 5 bases, there was a span of 11 bases. Germline-derived CDR1 and CDR2 are SGHTA and FQGNSA. This CDR3 comprises 14 residues. CDR3 residues: CASSLVPGGYGYTF. The CDR3 nucleotides read TGTGCCAGCAGCTTAGTCCCAGGAGGGTATGGCTACACCTTC.

Only a few counts were recorded for this clone. V is TRBV7-9 and J is TRBJ2-3, with TRBD2 identical over 8 bases. V lost 7 bases to trimming and J lost 5 bases; unmatched junction nucleotides: 14. The CDR3 is 16 residues long. Looked up from germline, CDR1 is SEHNR and CDR2 is FQNEAQ (reference sequence). The CDR3 sequence is CASTRGTSRGGDTQYF. CDR3 coding DNA: TGTGCCAGCACCCGAGGGACTAGTAGGGGAGGAGATACGCAGTATTTT.

The genes are TRBV18 and TRBJ1-6, with D perhaps TRBD1 (5 bases). The germline gives CDR1 KGHSH, CDR2 LQKENI. Trimming took off 4 bases at V and 10 bases at J, with 20 bases between the two ends. The length of the CDR3 is 16 residues. CDR3 bases: TGTGCCAGCTCACTGAACCTCGATTCAGGGCGATCACCCCTCCACTTT. Protein product: CASSLNLDSGRSPLHF.

The V and J genes are TRBV10-2 and TRBJ2-7; TRBD2 might be the D (6 bases). The CDR3 is made up of 15 amino acids. Trimming cost V 3 bases and J 1 base, with 13 bases left between them. Germline-derived CDR1 and CDR2 are WSHSY and SAAADI. CDR3 coding DNA: TGCGCCAGCAGTGATGGAAGCGGGCGATCCTACGAGCAGTACTTC. Residues: CASSDGSGRSYEQYF.

The rearrangement uses TRBV30 and TRBJ1-6; D might be TRBD1 (6 bases). Per germline, CDR1 GTSNPN and CDR2 SVGIG (reference sequence). V was shortened by 3 bases and J by 8 bases, with 17 bases between the two germline ends. The CDR3 loop spans 15 amino acids. The CDR3 is CAWRDQGPKYSPLHF. CDR3 in DNA: TGTGCCTGGAGGGATCAGGGGCCGAAGTATTCACCCCTCCACTTT.

This chain links TRBV7-2 with TRBJ2-3; TRBD2 aligns across 16 bases. CDR3 length equals 17 residues. V shed 3 bases, J shed 3 bases, and the junction held 3 bases outside the gene matches. CDR1 is SGHTA, CDR2 FQGNSA, per germline. The CDR3 sequence is CASSLGLAGGLTDTQYF. CDR3 nucleotide sequence: TGTGCCAGCAGCTTGGGACTAGCGGGAGGGTTGACAGATACGCAGTATTTT.

The V and J genes are TRBV9 and TRBJ2-7; TRBD2 might be the D (6 bases). The CDR3 is 16 residues long. Deletions cut 1 base from V and 5 bases from J, with 19 bases between. Germline V gene sequence: CDR1 SGDLS, CDR2 YYNGEE. CDR3 in DNA: TGTGCCAGCAGCGTATCTTACGGGAGCAGTAGAAACGAGCAGTACTTC. Residues: CASSVSYGSSRNEQYF. Using reference TRBV9 and TRBJ2-7 for the parts outside the CDR3, the full variable domain is DSGVTQTPKHLITATGQRVTLRCSPRSGDLSVYWYQQSLDQGLQFLIQYYNGEERAKGNILERFSAQQFPDLHSELNLSSLELGDSALYFCASSVSYGSSRNEQYFGPGTRLTVT.

This chain links TRBV11-2 with TRBJ2-2; a possible D gene is TRBD1 (5 bases). Germline V lookup: CDR1 SGHAT, CDR2 FQNNGV. This CDR3 spans 15 amino acids. Trimming left V 5 bases short and J 0 bases short, with 10 bases between. CDR3 coding DNA: TGTGCCAGCAGCCCCGGACACACGAACACCGGGGAGCTGTTTTTT. Protein sequence: CASSPGHTNTGELFF.

This clone came up many times. V usage is TRBV5-4 and J usage is TRBJ2-7, with D perhaps matching TRBD1 (5 bases). There are 15 residues in the CDR3. Trimming took 1 base from V and 0 from J, leaving 11 bases between them. Germline V gene lookup returns CDR1 SGHNT and CDR2 YYREEE (reference sequence). In nucleotides, the CDR3 is TGTGCCAGCAGCTTGTCAGGGTTTAGCTCCTACGAGCAGTACTTC. This encodes CASSLSGFSSYEQYF.

V gene TRBV6-1 combines with J gene TRBJ2-7; D gene uncertain. This CDR3 is 14 amino acids long. V shed 3 bases and J shed 0 bases, with 9 bases lying between them. Germline lookup yields CDR1 MNHNS and CDR2 SASEGT. The CDR3 loop is CASSESPSSYEQYF. The CDR3 DNA reads as TGTGCCAGCAGTGAGTCCCCGAGCTCCTACGAGCAGTACTTC.